This T cell receptor (beta chain) was obtained from a study of T cell changes during pregnancy in multiple sclerosis. Clones were sequenced by immunoSEQ multiplex PCR, and TCRdb holds only the in-frame ones, with some missing. The sample lists about 100,000 clones, approximately 90% occurring once. Germline CDR1 is MGHDK and CDR2 is SYGVNS. The CDR3 has 13 residues. V lost 8 bases and J 5 bases, leaving 13 bases between the germline ends. V usage is TRBV25-1 and J usage is TRBJ2-1; D possibly corresponds to TRBD1 (6 bases). The sequenced sample was peripheral blood, obtained after pregnancy. This receptor was identified in a female donor with multiple sclerosis, enrolled in a pregnancy study. CDR3 residues: CASARGIDNEQFF. CDR3 DNA sequence: TGTGCCAGCGCGAGGGGGATCGACAATGAGCAGTTCTTC.